These 20 T cell receptor beta chains share one sample of origin, sequenced in a study of cytomegalovirus exposure and HLA in healthy donors. A multiplex PCR was run with 60 Vbeta primers and 13 Jbeta primers. The protocol was immunoSEQ multiplex PCR, while the TCRdb copy is restricted to in-frame clones and leaves out a portion. This sample has 120,000 to 150,000 clones, with roughly 78% found just once. The source material was PBMCs. These receptors came from a man in his forties in good health and CMV-seropositive.

The chain is built from TRBV7-2 and TRBJ2-5; no clear D. Trimming took 5 bases from V and 6 from J, leaving 25 bases between them. In germline, CDR1 is SGHTA, CDR2 FQGNSA. The CDR3 extends over 17 amino acids. Here the CDR3 DNA reads TGTGCCAGCAGCCCCCGCAGGCAGCCCCCTATGTTGAAGACCCAGTACTTC. It encodes CASSPRRQPPMLKTQYF.

In its sample, this clone was seen once. The chain links TRBV7-2 to TRBJ2-7; D possibly corresponds to TRBD2 (6 bases). This CDR3 is 14 amino acids long. CDR1 and CDR2 (germline): SGHTA, FQGNSA. The V gene lost 5 bases and the J gene lost 3 bases, with 14 bases spanning the gap. The CDR3 is CASSPLEGLYEQYF. As DNA, the CDR3 is TGTGCCAGCAGCCCCCTGGAGGGCCTCTACGAGCAGTACTTC.

V and J are TRBV19 and TRBJ1-3, with 8 bases identical to TRBD1. Trimming at V came to 4 bases and at J to 1 base, leaving 6 bases not matched to a gene. Germline loops: CDR1 LNHDA, CDR2 SQIVND (reference sequence). This CDR3 contains 16 residues. The CDR3 protein is CASSTTGTGSGNTIYF. The CDR3 DNA follows: TGTGCCAGTAGTACGACCGGGACAGGATCTGGAAACACCATATATTTT.

V and J are TRBV9 and TRBJ2-1, with TRBD2 identical over 7 bases. Per germline, CDR1 SGDLS and CDR2 YYNGEE. Trimming removed 0 bases from V and 1 base from J; junction bases left unmatched: 4. The CDR3 spans 16 residues. CDR3 loop: CASSVAGGSSYNEQFF. The CDR3 DNA reads as TGTGCCAGCAGCGTAGCGGGAGGTTCTTCCTACAATGAGCAGTTCTTC.

The chain is built from TRBV7-9 and TRBJ2-7, with 8 bases matching TRBD1. The junction had 0 bases not matched to a gene; V was cut back by 4 bases and J by 4 bases. Looked up from germline, CDR1 is SEHNR and CDR2 is FQNEAQ (reference sequence). The length of the CDR3 is 12 residues. The chain's CDR3 is CASSWTGYEQYF. In DNA, the CDR3 is TGTGCCAGCAGCTGGACAGGGTACGAGCAGTACTTC.

The chain employs TRBV19 and TRBJ2-7, with D tentatively TRBD1 (6 bases). This CDR3 spans 14 amino acids. Germline V gene sequence: CDR1 LNHDA, CDR2 SQIVND (reference sequence). Trimming pared 4 bases from V and 3 bases from J, leaving 13 bases between. Written as DNA, the CDR3 is TGTGCCAGTAGTAAAACCACAGGGATCTACGAGCAGTACTTC. This encodes CASSKTTGIYEQYF.

The chain has TRBV5-1 and TRBJ2-1; TRBD2 matches 11 bases. This CDR3 has 15 amino acids. V dropped 5 bases and J dropped 7; count of bases not matched to a gene: 8. Germline loops: CDR1 SGHRS, CDR2 YFSETQ. CDR3: CASSITSGSSNEQFF. CDR3 nucleotides: TGCGCCAGCAGTATTACTAGCGGGAGTTCGAATGAGCAGTTCTTC.

The rearrangement links TRBV6-1 to TRBJ2-7; 7 bases fit TRBD1. The CDR3 runs 15 residues. CDR1 MNHNS and CDR2 SASEGT come from the germline V gene. V was clipped by 7 bases and J by 5 bases; unmatched bases: 14. This CDR3 is CASTPRRQGLNEQYF. In nucleotides, the CDR3 is TGTGCCAGCACCCCAAGGAGACAGGGCCTCAACGAGCAGTACTTC.

The chain combines TRBV30 with TRBJ1-2; the D gene is possibly TRBD1 (5 bases). V lost 5 bases to trimming and J lost 7 bases, with 17 bases between them. The CDR3 loop spans 13 amino acids. Germline CDR1 is GTSNPN and CDR2 is SVGIG (reference sequence). CDR3 residues: CAWAGQGMSGYTF. The CDR3, as DNA: TGTGCCTGGGCGGGGCAGGGAATGAGTGGCTACACCTTC. The complete variable domain, with remaining parts taken from reference TRBV30 and TRBJ1-2, reads SQTIHQWPATLVQPVGSPLSLECTVEGTSNPNLYWYRQAAGRGLQLLFYSVGIGQISSEVPQNLSASRPQDRQFILSSKKLLLSDSGFYLCAWAGQGMSGYTFGSGTRLTVV.

This chain uses TRBV5-4 with TRBJ1-1, with D possibly being TRBD1 (5 bases). CDR3 size: 15 residues. Germline V gives CDR1 SGHNT, CDR2 YYREEE (reference sequence). The V end was cut by 4 bases, the J end by 4 bases, with 17 bases between. This chain's CDR3 is CASSPRGATGTEAFF. In DNA form, the CDR3 reads TGTGCCAGCAGCCCTCGCGGGGCGACTGGCACTGAAGCTTTCTTT.

This chain links TRBV7-9 with TRBJ2-5; 7 positions match TRBD2. The tail of the sequence fits TRBJ2-7 better, so the J call may be wrong. The germline gives CDR1 SEHNR, CDR2 FQNEAQ (reference sequence). The CDR3 has 15 residues. This CDR3 reads CASSGPRDYSYEQYF. CDR3 nucleotide sequence: TGTGCCAGCAGCGGCCCCCGGGACTACTCCTACGAGCAGTACTTC.

V is TRBV2 and J is TRBJ2-5, with unresolved D. The CDR3 totals 15 residues. The V gene lost 2 bases and the J gene lost 1 base, with 11 bases spanning the gap. Germline-derived CDR1 and CDR2 are SNHLY and FYNNEI. The CDR3, as DNA: TGTGCCAGCAGTGAATCGTACGCAGGCCAAGAGACCCAGTACTTC. It translates to CASSESYAGQETQYF.

This chain connects TRBV9 to TRBJ2-7; a possible D gene is TRBD1 (6 bases). Germline CDR1 SGDLS, CDR2 YYNGEE. The CDR3 is made up of 16 amino acids. V was pared by 4 bases and J by 0 bases, with 17 bases between. CDR3 in DNA: TGTGCCAGCAGCCCCCAGACAGGTGGAATCTCCTACGAGCAGTACTTC. Translated, it gives CASSPQTGGISYEQYF.

This clone showed up just a few times. The chain combines TRBV11-2 with TRBJ1-2; D is unclear. This CDR3 contains 13 residues. From germline, CDR1 is SGHAT and CDR2 FQNNGV. Trimming stripped 1 base from V and 3 bases from J, with 6 bases between. The CDR3 DNA reads as TGTGCCAGCAGCTTAGTTCCCGACTATGGCTACACCTTC. It specifies CASSLVPDYGYTF. Drawing the rest from reference TRBV11-2 and TRBJ1-2, the complete variable domain is EAGVAQSPRYKIIEKRQSVAFWCNPISGHATLYWYQQILGQGPKLLIQFQNNGVVDDSQLPKDRFSAERLKGVDSTLKIQPAKLEDSAVYLCASSLVPDYGYTFGSGTRLTVV.

CDR3 residues: CASSIQTGRNTGELFF. The CDR3 region has the DNA TGTGCCAGCAGCATACAGACAGGGAGGAACACCGGGGAGCTGTTTTTT. The chain is built from TRBV9 and TRBJ2-2; 7 nucleotides match TRBD1. Germline lookup yields CDR1 SGDLS and CDR2 YYNGEE. The CDR3 consists of 16 residues. V trimming: 4 bases; J trimming: 1 base; junction bases outside the gene matches: 7.

The chain recombines TRBV9 with TRBJ2-5; possible D gene TRBD1, 5 bases. Germline V gene sequence: CDR1 SGDLS, CDR2 YYNGEE. The V gene lost 3 bases and the J gene lost 1 base, with 10 bases spanning the gap. The CDR3 covers 14 residues. In nucleotides, the CDR3 is TGTGCCAGCAGCGCCCAGGGTACCCAAGAGACCCAGTACTTC. Residues: CASSAQGTQETQYF.

The gene calls are TRBV5-1 and TRBJ2-1; perhaps TRBD1 as D (5 bases). The CDR3 is 15 amino acids. Germline V gene lookup returns CDR1 SGHRS and CDR2 YFSETQ. Between the trimmed V and J ends, which lost 0 bases and 12 bases, there was a span of 19 bases. As DNA, the CDR3 is TGCGCCAGCAGCTTGGGACTTTCCCTTTACAGGTTGCAGTTCTTC. Amino acid sequence: CASSLGLSLYRLQFF.

The genes are TRBV6-1 and TRBJ2-3; a weak D match, TRBD1 (5 bases). V was cut by 7 bases and J by 3 bases, with 8 bases left in between. This CDR3 comprises 12 residues. The germline V gene encodes CDR1 MNHNS and CDR2 SASEGT. CDR3 DNA: TGTGCCAGCACGGACACTACAGATACGCAGTATTTT. Amino acid sequence: CASTDTTDTQYF.

The chain carries TRBV11-1 and TRBJ2-3, with 7 bases matching TRBD1. The trim removed 4 bases at V and 2 bases at J, leaving 9 bases unmatched. Germline values: CDR1 SGHAT, CDR2 FQDESV (reference sequence). The CDR3 totals 16 residues. The CDR3 loop is CASSSQGPIPTDTQYF. CDR3 sequence (DNA): TGTGCCAGCAGCTCACAGGGGCCCATACCCACAGATACGCAGTATTTT.

This clone was detected once. The rearrangement uses TRBV14 and TRBJ2-5; 11 bases fit TRBD2. This CDR3 has 16 residues. Germline V lookup: CDR1 SGHDN, CDR2 FVKESK. V trimming: 4 bases; J trimming: 4 bases; junction bases outside the gene matches: 8. In DNA, the CDR3 is TGTGCCAGCAGCCCACTAGCGGGAGTGGCACGAGAGACCCAGTACTTC. Amino acids: CASSPLAGVARETQYF.